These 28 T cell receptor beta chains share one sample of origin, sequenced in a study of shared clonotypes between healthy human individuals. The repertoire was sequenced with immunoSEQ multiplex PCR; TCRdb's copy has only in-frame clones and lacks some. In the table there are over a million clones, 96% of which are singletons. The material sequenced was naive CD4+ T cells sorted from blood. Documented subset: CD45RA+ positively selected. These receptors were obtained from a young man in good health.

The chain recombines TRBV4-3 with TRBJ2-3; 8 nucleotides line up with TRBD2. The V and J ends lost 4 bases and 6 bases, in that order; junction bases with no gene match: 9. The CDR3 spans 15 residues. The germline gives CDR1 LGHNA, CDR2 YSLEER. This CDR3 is CASSLRAGVADTQYF. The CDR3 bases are TGCGCCAGCAGCCTAAGAGCGGGAGTGGCCGATACGCAGTATTTT.

The DNA of the CDR3 is TGTGCCAGCAGTGAAAGGCCGGGGACCTACGAGCAGTACTTC. It codes for CASSERPGTYEQYF. The chain couples TRBV2 to TRBJ2-7, with a weak D call TRBD2 (5 bases). Trimming removed 2 bases from V and 2 bases from J, with 10 bases in between. The germline V gene encodes CDR1 SNHLY and CDR2 FYNNEI. The CDR3 covers 14 residues.

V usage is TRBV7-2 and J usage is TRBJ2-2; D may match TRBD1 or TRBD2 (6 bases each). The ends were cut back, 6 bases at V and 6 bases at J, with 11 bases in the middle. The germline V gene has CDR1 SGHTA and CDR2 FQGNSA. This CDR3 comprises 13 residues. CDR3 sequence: CASRGGRAGELFF. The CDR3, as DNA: TGTGCCAGCAGAGGGGGGCGGGCCGGGGAGCTGTTTTTT.

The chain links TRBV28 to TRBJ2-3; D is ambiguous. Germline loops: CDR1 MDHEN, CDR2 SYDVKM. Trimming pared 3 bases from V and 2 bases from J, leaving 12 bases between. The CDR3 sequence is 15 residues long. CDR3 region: CASSFRWEDTDTQYF. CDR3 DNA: TGTGCCAGCAGTTTCAGGTGGGAAGACACAGATACGCAGTATTTT.

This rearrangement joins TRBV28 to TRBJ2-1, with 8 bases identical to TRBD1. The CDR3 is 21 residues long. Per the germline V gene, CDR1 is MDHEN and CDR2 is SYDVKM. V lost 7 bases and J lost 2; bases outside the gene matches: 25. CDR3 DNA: TGTGCCAGCATTTCGAACACTATACAGGGGGGTTTGAACTACGCCTACAATGAGCAGTTCTTC. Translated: CASISNTIQGGLNYAYNEQFF.

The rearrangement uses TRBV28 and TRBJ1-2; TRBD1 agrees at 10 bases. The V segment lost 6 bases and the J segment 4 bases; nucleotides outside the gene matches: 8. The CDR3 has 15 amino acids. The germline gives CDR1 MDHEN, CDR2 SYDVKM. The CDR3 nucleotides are TGTGCCAGCAGGTCCGGGACAGGGGATTTCTATGGCTACACCTTC. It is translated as CASRSGTGDFYGYTF.

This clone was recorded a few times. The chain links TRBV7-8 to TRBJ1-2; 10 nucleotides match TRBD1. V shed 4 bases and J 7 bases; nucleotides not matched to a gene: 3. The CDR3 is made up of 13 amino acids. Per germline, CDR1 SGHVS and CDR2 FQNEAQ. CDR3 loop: CASSSGTGVGYTF. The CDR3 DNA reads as TGTGCCAGCAGCTCCGGGACAGGGGTTGGCTACACCTTC.

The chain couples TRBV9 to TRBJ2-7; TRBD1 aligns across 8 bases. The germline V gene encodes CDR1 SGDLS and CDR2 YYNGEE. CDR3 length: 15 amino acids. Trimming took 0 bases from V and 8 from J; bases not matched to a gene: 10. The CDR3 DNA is TGTGCCAGCAGCGTAGAGGGACAGGCTTCGTCGAAGCAGTACTTC. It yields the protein CASSVEGQASSKQYF.

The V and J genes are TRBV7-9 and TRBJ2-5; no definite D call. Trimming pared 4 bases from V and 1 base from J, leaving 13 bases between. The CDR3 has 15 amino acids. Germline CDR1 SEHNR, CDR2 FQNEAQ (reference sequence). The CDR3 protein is CASSSGRSAQETQYF. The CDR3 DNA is TGTGCCAGCAGCTCCGGCCGGTCAGCCCAAGAGACCCAGTACTTC.

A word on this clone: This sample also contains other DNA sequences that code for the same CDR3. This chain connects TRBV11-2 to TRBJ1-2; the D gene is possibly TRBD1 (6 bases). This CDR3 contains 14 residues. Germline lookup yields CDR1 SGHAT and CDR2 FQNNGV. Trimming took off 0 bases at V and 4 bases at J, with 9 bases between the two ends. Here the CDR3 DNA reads TGTGCCAGCAGCTTAGAAGGCAGGGGCTATGGCTACACCTTC. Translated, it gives CASSLEGRGYGYTF.

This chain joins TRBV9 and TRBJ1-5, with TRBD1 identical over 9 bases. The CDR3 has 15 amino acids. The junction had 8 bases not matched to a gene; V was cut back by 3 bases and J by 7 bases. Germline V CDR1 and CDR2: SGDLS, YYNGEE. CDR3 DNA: TGTGCCAGCAGCGCAGGGACAGGGTTGGGGCAGCCCCAGCATTTT. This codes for CASSAGTGLGQPQHF.

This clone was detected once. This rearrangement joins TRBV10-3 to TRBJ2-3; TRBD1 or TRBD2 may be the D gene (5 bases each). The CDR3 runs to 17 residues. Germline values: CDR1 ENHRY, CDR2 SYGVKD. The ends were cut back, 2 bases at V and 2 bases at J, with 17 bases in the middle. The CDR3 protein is CAISERGPGPNTDTQYF. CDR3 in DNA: TGTGCCATCAGTGAGCGGGGCCCCGGACCAAACACAGATACGCAGTATTTT.

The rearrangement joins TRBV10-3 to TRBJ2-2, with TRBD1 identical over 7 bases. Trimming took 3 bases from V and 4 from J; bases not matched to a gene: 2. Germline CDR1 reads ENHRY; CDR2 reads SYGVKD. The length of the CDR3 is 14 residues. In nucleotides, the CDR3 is TGTGCCATCAGTGAAGGGGGCGGCACCGGGGAGCTGTTTTTT. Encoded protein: CAISEGGGTGELFF.

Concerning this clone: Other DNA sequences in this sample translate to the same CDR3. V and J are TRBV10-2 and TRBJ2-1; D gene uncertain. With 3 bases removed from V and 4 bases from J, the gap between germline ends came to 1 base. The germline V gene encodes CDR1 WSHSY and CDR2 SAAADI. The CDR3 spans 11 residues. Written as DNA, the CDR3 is TGCGCCAGCAGTGAATACAATGAGCAGTTCTTC. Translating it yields CASSEYNEQFF.

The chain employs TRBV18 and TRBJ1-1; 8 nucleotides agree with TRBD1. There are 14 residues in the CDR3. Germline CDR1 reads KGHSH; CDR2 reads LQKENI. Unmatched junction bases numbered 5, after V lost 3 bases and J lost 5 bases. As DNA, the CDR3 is TGTGCCAGCTCACCGGACAGGGTTGGGACTGAAGCTTTCTTT. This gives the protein CASSPDRVGTEAFF.

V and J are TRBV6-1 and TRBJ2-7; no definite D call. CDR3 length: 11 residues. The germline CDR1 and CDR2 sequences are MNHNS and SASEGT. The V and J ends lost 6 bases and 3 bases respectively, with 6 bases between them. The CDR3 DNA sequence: TGTGCCAGCAGGTCCTTCTACGAGCAGTACTTC. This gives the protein CASRSFYEQYF.

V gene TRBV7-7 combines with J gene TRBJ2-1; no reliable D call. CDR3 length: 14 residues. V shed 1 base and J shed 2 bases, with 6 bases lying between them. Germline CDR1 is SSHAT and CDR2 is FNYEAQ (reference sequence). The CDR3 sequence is CASSLGEAYNEQFF. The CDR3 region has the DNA TGTGCCAGCAGCTTAGGGGAAGCCTACAATGAGCAGTTCTTC.

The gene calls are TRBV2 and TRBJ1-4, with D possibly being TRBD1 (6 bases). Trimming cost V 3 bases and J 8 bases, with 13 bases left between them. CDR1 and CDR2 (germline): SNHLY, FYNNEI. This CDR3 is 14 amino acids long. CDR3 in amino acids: CASSDKQGGEKLFF. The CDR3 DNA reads TGTGCCAGCAGTGATAAACAGGGTGGAGAAAAACTGTTTTTT.

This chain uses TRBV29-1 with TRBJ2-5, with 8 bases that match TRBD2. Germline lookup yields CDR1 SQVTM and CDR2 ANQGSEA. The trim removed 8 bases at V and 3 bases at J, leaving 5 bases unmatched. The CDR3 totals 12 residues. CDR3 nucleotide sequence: TGCAGCTCCTCGGGAGGGGAAGAGACCCAGTACTTC. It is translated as CSSSGGEETQYF.

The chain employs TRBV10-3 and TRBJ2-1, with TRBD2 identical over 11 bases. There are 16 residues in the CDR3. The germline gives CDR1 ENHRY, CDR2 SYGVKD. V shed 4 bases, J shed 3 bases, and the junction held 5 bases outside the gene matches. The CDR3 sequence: CAISGHGTSGYNEQFF. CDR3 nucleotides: TGTGCCATCAGTGGTCACGGGACTAGCGGCTACAATGAGCAGTTCTTC.

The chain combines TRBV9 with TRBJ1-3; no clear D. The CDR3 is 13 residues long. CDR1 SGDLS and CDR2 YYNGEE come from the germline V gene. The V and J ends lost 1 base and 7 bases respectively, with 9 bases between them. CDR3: CASSVRDGNTIYF. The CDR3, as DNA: TGTGCCAGCAGCGTAAGGGATGGGAACACCATATATTTT.

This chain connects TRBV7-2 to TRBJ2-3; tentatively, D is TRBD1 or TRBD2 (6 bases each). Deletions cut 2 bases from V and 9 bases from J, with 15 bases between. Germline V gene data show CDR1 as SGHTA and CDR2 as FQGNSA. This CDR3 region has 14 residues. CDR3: CASSLRKGGYTQYF. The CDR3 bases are TGTGCCAGCAGCTTACGTAAGGGGGGATACACGCAGTATTTT.

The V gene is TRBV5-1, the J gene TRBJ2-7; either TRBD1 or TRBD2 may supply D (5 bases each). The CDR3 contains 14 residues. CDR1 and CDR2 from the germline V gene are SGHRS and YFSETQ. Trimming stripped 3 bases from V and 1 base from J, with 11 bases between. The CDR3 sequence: CASSSPGSSYEQYF. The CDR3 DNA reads TGCGCCAGCAGCTCGCCAGGGAGTTCCTACGAGCAGTACTTC.

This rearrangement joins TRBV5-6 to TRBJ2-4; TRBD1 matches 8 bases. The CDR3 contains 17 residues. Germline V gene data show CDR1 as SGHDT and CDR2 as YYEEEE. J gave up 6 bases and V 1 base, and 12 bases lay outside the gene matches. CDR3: CASSLLWQGDRLNIQYF. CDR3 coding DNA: TGTGCCAGCAGCTTGTTGTGGCAAGGGGACAGGCTAAACATTCAGTACTTC.

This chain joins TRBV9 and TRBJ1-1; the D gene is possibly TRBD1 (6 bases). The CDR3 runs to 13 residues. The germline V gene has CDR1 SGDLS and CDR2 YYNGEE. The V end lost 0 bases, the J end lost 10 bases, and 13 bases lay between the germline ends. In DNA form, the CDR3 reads TGTGCCAGCAGCGTAGGTACAGGGATGGCAGCTTTCTTT. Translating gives CASSVGTGMAAFF.

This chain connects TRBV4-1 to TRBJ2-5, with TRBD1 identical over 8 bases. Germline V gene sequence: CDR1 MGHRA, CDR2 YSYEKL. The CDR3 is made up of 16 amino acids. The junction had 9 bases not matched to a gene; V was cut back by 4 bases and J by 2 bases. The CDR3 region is CASSLRGDRLQETQYF. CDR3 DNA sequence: TGCGCCAGCAGCCTAAGAGGGGACAGGTTACAAGAGACCCAGTACTTC.

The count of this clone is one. The CDR3 DNA reads TGTGCCAGCAGTTTAGTGGGGGGCCAGCAGCCCCAGCATTTT. Amino acids: CASSLVGGQQPQHF. The chain has TRBV28 and TRBJ1-5, with D possibly TRBD1 on 6 matching bases. In germline, CDR1 is MDHEN, CDR2 SYDVKM. The germline V and J ends were trimmed by 2 bases and 7 bases, with 12 bases remaining between them. This CDR3 has 14 amino acids.

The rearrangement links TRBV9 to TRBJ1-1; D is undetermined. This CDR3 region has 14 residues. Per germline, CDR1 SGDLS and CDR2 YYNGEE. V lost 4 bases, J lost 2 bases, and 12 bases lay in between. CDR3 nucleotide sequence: TGTGCCAGCAGCCCCCTCCCAAGTAACACTGAAGCTTTCTTT. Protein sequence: CASSPLPSNTEAFF. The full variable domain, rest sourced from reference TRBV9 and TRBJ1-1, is DSGVTQTPKHLITATGQRVTLRCSPRSGDLSVYWYQQSLDQGLQFLIQYYNGEERAKGNILERFSAQQFPDLHSELNLSSLELGDSALYFCASSPLPSNTEAFFGQGTRLTVV.